This T cell receptor (beta chain) was documented in a study of CD8 T cells in Susac syndrome. V was pared by 1 base and J by 5 bases, with 6 bases between. Germline lookup yields CDR1 SGHTA and CDR2 FQGNSA. CDR3 length equals 13 residues. With random hexamers, 0.5 to 1 ug RNA was reverse transcribed. A single record per CDR3 protein comes from TCRdb applying MiXCR to the immunoSEQ multiplex PCR reads. The repertoire holds some 100,000 distinct CDR3 sequences, with 95% as singletons. This clonotype was sampled from a human donor with Susac syndrome. The genes are TRBV7-2 and TRBJ2-1, with D uncertain. The sample consisted of CD8+ T cells from PBMCs. CDR3 region: CASSLGPNNEQFF. The CDR3 DNA sequence: TGTGCCAGCAGCTTAGGGCCAAACAATGAGCAGTTCTTC.